This T cell receptor beta chain was captured by sequencing in a study of blood T cell repertoires in COVID-19. About the research overall: From T cells, B-cell-depleted T cells, or PBMCs came the material, which was cDNA or gDNA.

The table lists this clone with a count of one. Trimming took off 3 bases at V and 0 bases at J, with 12 bases between the two ends. Germline V gene data show CDR1 as MDHEN and CDR2 as SYDVKM. The CDR3 covers 16 residues. Original processing methods: Amplification from reference gene primers served as the basis for estimated nucleated cell counts. Sequenced by immunoSEQ multiplex PCR; TCRdb stores in-frame clones only, minus some. Clonal size and the V and J genes are those of that table, whereas D and trimming came from the DNA. The sample has 150,000 to 200,000 clones; 65% to 90% are singletons. The rearrangement links TRBV28 to TRBJ1-3; D is ambiguous. This receptor was obtained from a man aged 45-65 years with active or convalescent COVID-19. Material for sequencing was peripheral blood. The CDR3 DNA reads as TGTGCCAGCAGTTTCTTCCAGGCCAACTCTGGAAACACCATATATTTT. Translated, it gives CASSFFQANSGNTIYF. The whole variable domain, remainder taken from reference TRBV28 and TRBJ1-3, is DVKVTQSSRYLVKRTGEKVFLECVQDMDHENMFWYRQDPGLGLRLIYFSYDVKMKEKGDIPEGYSVSREKKERFSLILESASTNQTSMYLCASSFFQANSGNTIYFGEGSWLTVV.